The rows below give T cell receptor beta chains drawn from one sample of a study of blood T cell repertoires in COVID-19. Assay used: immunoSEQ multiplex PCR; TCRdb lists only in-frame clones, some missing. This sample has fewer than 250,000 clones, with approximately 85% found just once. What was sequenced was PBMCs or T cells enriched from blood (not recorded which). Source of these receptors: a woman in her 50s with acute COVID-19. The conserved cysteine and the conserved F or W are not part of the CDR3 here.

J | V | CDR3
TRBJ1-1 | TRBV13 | ASSFNRIEAF
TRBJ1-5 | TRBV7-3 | ASSLTGGGGQPQH
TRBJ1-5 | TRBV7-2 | ASSRGEASQPQH
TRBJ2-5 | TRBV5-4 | ASSLGWEEGGEETQY
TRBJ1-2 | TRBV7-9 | ASSTPGQPNYGYT
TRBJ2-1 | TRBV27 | ASGTRSYNEQF
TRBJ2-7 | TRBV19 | ASSVTDYSYEQY
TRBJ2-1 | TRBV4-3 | ASSQDREAGLYNEQF
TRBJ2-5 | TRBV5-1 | ASRNGAGETQY
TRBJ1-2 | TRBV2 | ASSLNYGYT
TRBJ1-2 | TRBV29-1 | SVDRQGYGYGYT
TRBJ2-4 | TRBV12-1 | ASSGDRKNIQY
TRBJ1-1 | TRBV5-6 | ASRSGTGRSEAF
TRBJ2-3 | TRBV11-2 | ASSLDGRIGTDTQY
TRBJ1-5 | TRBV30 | AWSPLGVGNQPQH
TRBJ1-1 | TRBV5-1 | ASRVSSGWNTEAF
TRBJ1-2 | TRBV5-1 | ASSLIRGNGYT